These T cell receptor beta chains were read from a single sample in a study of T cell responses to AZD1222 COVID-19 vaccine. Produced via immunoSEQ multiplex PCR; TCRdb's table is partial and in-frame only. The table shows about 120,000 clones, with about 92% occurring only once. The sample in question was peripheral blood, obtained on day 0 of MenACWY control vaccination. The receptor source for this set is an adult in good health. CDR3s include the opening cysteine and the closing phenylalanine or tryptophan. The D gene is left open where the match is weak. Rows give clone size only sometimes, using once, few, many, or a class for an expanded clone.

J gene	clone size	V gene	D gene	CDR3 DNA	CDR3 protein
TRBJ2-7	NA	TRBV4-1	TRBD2	TGCGCCAGCAGCCAAGATTCCTTCTGGGCGACTAGCGGACCGACCTACGAGCAGTACTTC	CASSQDSFWATSGPTYEQYF
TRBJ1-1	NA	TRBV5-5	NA	TGTGCCAGCAGCTTGGTGCAGGCCCGGGGCACTGAAGCTTTCTTT	CASSLVQARGTEAFF
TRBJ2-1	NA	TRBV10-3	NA	TGTGCCATCAGTGGAGAGTATCCAGGGAGTGAGCAGTTCTTC	CAISGEYPGSEQFF
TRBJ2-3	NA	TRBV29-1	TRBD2	TGCAGCGTTCAAGCGGGGGTAGGAGATACGCAGTATTTT	CSVQAGVGDTQYF
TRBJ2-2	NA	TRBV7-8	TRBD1	TGTGCCAGCAGCTTACGACAGGGGGACACCGGGGAGCTGTTTTTT	CASSLRQGDTGELFF
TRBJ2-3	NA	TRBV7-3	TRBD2	TGTGCCAGCAGCCTGGGGACTAGCGGGAGGTTCACAGATACGCAGTATTTT	CASSLGTSGRFTDTQYF
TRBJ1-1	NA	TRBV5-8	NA	TGTGCCAGCAGTTTGAACACTGAAGCTTTCTTT	CASSLNTEAFF
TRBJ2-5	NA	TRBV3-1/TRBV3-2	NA	TGTGCCAGCAGCCCCAGGGGAGCAGGGCGAGAGACCCAGTACTTC	CASSPRGAGRETQYF
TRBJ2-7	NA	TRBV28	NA	TGTGCCAGCAGAAAGGCCGGGAAACTCTACGAGCAGTACTTC	CASRKAGKLYEQYF
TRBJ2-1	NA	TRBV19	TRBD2	TGTGCCAGTAGTCGAACCGGGACTAGAGGGGTGGGTGAGCAGTTCTTC	CASSRTGTRGVGEQFF
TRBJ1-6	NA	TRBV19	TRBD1	TGTGCCAGTAGTCCGGGACAGGAAAATTCACCCCTCCACTTT	CASSPGQENSPLHF
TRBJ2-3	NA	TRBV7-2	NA	TGTGCCAGCAGCTTAGGCGGGACTAGCACAGATACGCAGTATTTT	CASSLGGTSTDTQYF
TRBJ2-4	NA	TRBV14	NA	TGTGCCAGCAGCCAAGCTAAGCAGGGAGAAGCCAAAAACATTCAGTACTTC	CASSQAKQGEAKNIQYF
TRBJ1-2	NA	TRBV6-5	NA	TGTGCCAGCAGTTACTCTTGGGGTACCTATGGCTACACCTTC	CASSYSWGTYGYTF
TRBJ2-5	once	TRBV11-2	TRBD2	TGTGCCAGCAGCCTCGGGACTAGCGGGGGGGGAGCCCAAGAGACCCAGTACTTC	CASSLGTSGGGAQETQYF
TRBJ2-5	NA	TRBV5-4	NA	TGTGCCAGCAGCTTCAGGGGAGAAGAGACCCAGTACTTC	CASSFRGEETQYF
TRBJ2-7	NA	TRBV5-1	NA	TGCGCCAGCAGTCCCGACTCGGGGACCTACGAGCAGTACTTC	CASSPDSGTYEQYF
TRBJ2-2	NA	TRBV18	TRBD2	TGTGCCAGCTCTCGGACTAGCGAATTCGTCGGGGAGCTGTTTTTT	CASSRTSEFVGELFF
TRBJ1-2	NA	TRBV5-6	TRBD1	TGTGCCAGCAGCTTCAGTACAGGGGGCGCCGGCTATGGCTACACCTTC	CASSFSTGGAGYGYTF
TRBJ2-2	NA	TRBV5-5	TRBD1	TGTGCCAGCAGCCTCGTACCGGGACAGGGAACAAACGGGGAGCTGTTTTTT	CASSLVPGQGTNGELFF
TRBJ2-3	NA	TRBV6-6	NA	TGTGCCAGCAGTCATACAACTCTGGGCACAGATACGCAGTATTTT	CASSHTTLGTDTQYF
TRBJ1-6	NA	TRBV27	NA	TGTGCCAGCAGCTCAACAGGGCGGATTAATTCACCCCTCCACTTT	CASSSTGRINSPLHF
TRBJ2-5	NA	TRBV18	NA	TGTGCCAGCTCCCACAGGGCGGAGACCCAGTACTTC	CASSHRAETQYF
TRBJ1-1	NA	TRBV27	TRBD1	TGTGCCAGCAGTAGACAGGGGAACACTGAAGCTTTCTTT	CASSRQGNTEAFF
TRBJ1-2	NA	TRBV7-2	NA	TGTGCCAGCACCCCGGAGCAGGCGAACTATGGCTACACCTTC	CASTPEQANYGYTF
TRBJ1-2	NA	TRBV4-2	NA	TGTGCCAGCAGCCAAGAAGGCGTTGGAGCCCTTTCTAACTATGGCTACACCTTC	CASSQEGVGALSNYGYTF
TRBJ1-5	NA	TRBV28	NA	TGTGCCAGCAGTCTTACCTTGATGGCGGATTATAGCAATCAGCCCCAGCATTTT	CASSLTLMADYSNQPQHF
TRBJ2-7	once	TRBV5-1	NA	TGCGCCAGCAGCTTCGAAAGTATCTACGAGCAGTACTTC	CASSFESIYEQYF
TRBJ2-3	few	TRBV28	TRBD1	TGTGCCAGCACCTTACAGGGGGCTTCCACAGATACGCAGTATTTT	CASTLQGASTDTQYF
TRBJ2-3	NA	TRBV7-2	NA	TGTGCCAGCACCCCACAGGCCCCGTTATCCACAGATACGCAGTATTTT	CASTPQAPLSTDTQYF
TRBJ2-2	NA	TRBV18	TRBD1	TGTGCCAGCTCACCACCGTCACAGGGGGCTGCCGGGGAGCTGTTTTTT	CASSPPSQGAAGELFF
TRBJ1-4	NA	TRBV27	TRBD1	TGTGCCAGCAGTTTCTCCGGGACAGGAGGGGAAAAACTGTTTTTT	CASSFSGTGGEKLFF
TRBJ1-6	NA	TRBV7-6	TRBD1	TGTGCCAGCAGCTCGCAACCGGGACAGGGGAGTTCACCCCTCCACTTT	CASSSQPGQGSSPLHF
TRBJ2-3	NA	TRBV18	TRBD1	TGTGCCAGCTCACCAAGGGGGCGGGCCCAAAGCACAGATACGCAGTATTTT	CASSPRGRAQSTDTQYF
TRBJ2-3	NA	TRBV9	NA	TGTGCCAGCAGCGTAGCTTTGTTCCCTACGGAGGGTACGCAGTATTTT	CASSVALFPTEGTQYF
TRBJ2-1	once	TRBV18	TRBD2	TGTGCCAGCTCACCCACCCTCGGGGCATCTAGCGGGCGTGAGGATGAGCAGTTCTTC	CASSPTLGASSGREDEQFF
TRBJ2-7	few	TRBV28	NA	TGTGCCAGCAGTCCCCCGGGGGAAGAGCAGTACTTC	CASSPPGEEQYF
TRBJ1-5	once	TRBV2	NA	TGTGCCAGCAGACCAAGGGGCCTTCCCCAGCATTTT	CASRPRGLPQHF
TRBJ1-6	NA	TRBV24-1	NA	TGTGCCACCAAGGGAATCAATCAATCACCCCTCCACTTT	CATKGINQSPLHF
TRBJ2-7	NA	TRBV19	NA	TGTGCCAGTAGTATATCGGGGAACAACTACGAGCAGTACTTC	CASSISGNNYEQYF
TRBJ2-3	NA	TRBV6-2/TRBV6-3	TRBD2	TGTGCCAGCAGTTATTGGCGGGGGGGCCAAGATACGCAGTATTTT	CASSYWRGGQDTQYF
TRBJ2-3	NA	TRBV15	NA	TGTGCCACCAGCCGTAAAGAGGGAGCGTCGGATACGCAGTATTTT	CATSRKEGASDTQYF
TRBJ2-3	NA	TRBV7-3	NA	TGTGCCAGCAGCTTAGGATCCGGCACAGATACGCAGTATTTT	CASSLGSGTDTQYF
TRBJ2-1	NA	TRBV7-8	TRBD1	TGTGCCAGCATAAACTGGACAGGGGTCTACAATGAGCAGTTCTTC	CASINWTGVYNEQFF
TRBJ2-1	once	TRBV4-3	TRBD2	TGCGCCAGCAGCCAAGTCTTCGGGGGGGCGAGGGGAAATGAGCAGTTCTTC	CASSQVFGGARGNEQFF
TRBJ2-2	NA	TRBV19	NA	TGTGCCAGTACAGGTCGCGTCACCGGGGAGCTGTTTTTT	CASTGRVTGELFF